The 9 T cell receptor beta chains below were found in one sample sequenced in a study of cytomegalovirus exposure and HLA in healthy donors. The PCR had 60 Vbeta and 13 Jbeta primers. The table came from immunoSEQ multiplex PCR; TCRdb's copy has only in-frame clones and leaves some out. The sample includes about 180,000 clones, over 60% of them seen just once. Sequences were obtained from PBMCs. The receptors were gathered from a middle-aged man in good health and CMV-seropositive.

The chain joins TRBV5-6 to TRBJ2-5; D may be TRBD1 (5 bases). Germline-derived CDR1 and CDR2 are SGHDT and YYEEEE. V lost 2 bases, J lost 5 bases, and 22 bases lay in between. CDR3 length: 17 residues. The CDR3 sequence is CASSFSLGWGIGETQYF. The CDR3 nucleotides are TGTGCCAGCAGCTTTTCTCTGGGCTGGGGCATCGGGGAGACCCAGTACTTC. The whole variable domain, remainder taken from reference TRBV5-6 and TRBJ2-5, is DAGVTQSPTHLIKTRGQQVTLRCSPKSGHDTVSWYQQALGQGPQFIFQYYEEEERQRGNFPDRFSGHQFPNYSSELNVNALLLGDSALYLCASSFSLGWGIGETQYFGPGTRLLVL.

The chain uses TRBV4-2 and TRBJ2-2, with a tentative D call TRBD1 (6 bases). Between the trimmed V and J ends, which lost 1 base and 3 bases, there was a span of 12 bases. The CDR3 has 16 amino acids. The germline gives CDR1 LGHNA, CDR2 YNFKEQ. CDR3 residues: CASSQVGQTHTGELFF. The CDR3 coding sequence is TGTGCCAGCAGCCAAGTAGGACAGACACACACCGGGGAGCTGTTTTTT.

The chain recombines TRBV10-3 with TRBJ2-1; 8 bases are a match to TRBD1. The CDR3 contains 15 residues. From germline, CDR1 is ENHRY and CDR2 SYGVKD. The J segment lost 5 bases and the V segment lost 3 bases, leaving 6 bases of the junction unmatched. CDR3 sequence: CAISENQGADNEQFF. The CDR3 nucleotides read TGTGCCATCAGTGAAAACCAGGGGGCGGACAATGAGCAGTTCTTC.

Concerning this clone: Other nucleotide sequences from this sample produce the same CDR3. This chain uses TRBV5-1 with TRBJ2-1; 10 bases are a match to TRBD2. V lost 1 base and J lost 4; bases outside the gene matches: 2. The CDR3 contains 15 residues. Germline CDR1 reads SGHRS; CDR2 reads YFSETQ. DNA for the CDR3: TGCGCCAGCAGCTTGACTAGCGGGACATACAATGAGCAGTTCTTC. This codes for CASSLTSGTYNEQFF.

The sample holds a few counts of this clone. A read error may account for a junction end that differs from germline. This chain connects TRBV11-3 to TRBJ2-7; 11 bases line up with TRBD2. Germline CDR1 and CDR2: SGHNT and YENEEA. This CDR3 contains 13 residues. CDR3 loop: CASRAGTSGRELF. CDR3 DNA: TGTGCCAGCAGAGCCGGGACTAGCGGAAGAGAATTATTC.

The chain carries TRBV7-6 and TRBJ1-1, with D possibly being TRBD1 (5 bases). Trimming removed 3 bases from V and 1 base from J, with 6 bases in between. Germline CDR1 SGHVS, CDR2 FNYEAQ. This CDR3 region has 13 residues. The CDR3 loop is CASSLTANTEAFF. DNA for the CDR3: TGTGCCAGCAGCTTGACAGCGAACACTGAAGCTTTCTTT.

The chain employs TRBV18 and TRBJ1-2; no reliable D call. CDR1 is KGHSH and CDR2 is LQKENI in the germline V gene. This CDR3 is built from 18 residues. The V end lost 0 bases, the J end lost 8 bases, and 25 bases lay between the germline ends. In nucleotides, the CDR3 is TGTGCCAGCTCACCACCGTCTGTCAATGTAGGGAGTCACGTAGGCTACACCTTC. Protein sequence: CASSPPSVNVGSHVGYTF.

The chain joins TRBV5-1 to TRBJ1-2; weak D call: TRBD1 (5 bases). This CDR3 is 13 amino acids long. With 5 bases removed from V and 7 bases from J, the gap between germline ends came to 15 bases. The germline CDR1 and CDR2 sequences are SGHRS and YFSETQ. CDR3 DNA: TGCGCCAGCAGTATGGGGGGATCTGGTGGCTACACCTTC. Translation: CASSMGGSGGYTF.

V and J are TRBV2 and TRBJ2-6, with a possible D match to TRBD1 (5 bases). Trimming removed 0 bases from V and 0 bases from J, with 9 bases in between. Germline assignment: CDR1 SNHLY and CDR2 FYNNEI. The CDR3 contains 17 residues. The CDR3 spells CASSEALGVSGANVLTF. In DNA, the CDR3 is TGTGCCAGCAGTGAAGCGCTAGGGGTCTCTGGGGCCAACGTCCTGACTTTC.